Sequencing of this T cell receptor (beta chain) was carried out in a study of post-analysis software for immune sequencing data. Study context: Secondary progressive, relapsing-remitting and progressive-relapsing multiple sclerosis were among the included disease courses. Regarding the study as a whole: Comparison of patients with controls showed five TRBV segments more frequent in patients, TRBV5-6, TRBV5-1 and TRBV20-1 among them. Under F measure analysis, samples from one preparation batch co-clustered strongly. Versus controls, multiple sclerosis patients showed significantly lower diversity (normalized Chao1).

As to this clonotype: The antigen remains undetermined.

Germline V gene data show CDR1 as DFQATT and CDR2 as SNEGSKA (reference sequence). CDR3 length: 14 amino acids. Trimming cost V 5 bases and J 3 bases; bases outside gene matches: 7. The authors incorporated unique molecular identifiers into the TCR beta cDNA libraries. Around 450,000 cDNA molecules were recovered from an input of about 0.9 to 11 million T cells. TCRdb re-called the PCR reads with MiXCR, one entry per CDR3 protein. This sample carries about 540,000 distinct CDR3 sequences, 34% of them seen once, and the ten largest clones take about 6%. The chain carries TRBV20-1 and TRBJ1-5; TRBD1 aligns across 7 bases. The material sequenced was blood. This clonotype originated in a girl younger than 18 with multiple sclerosis. The CDR3 spells CSACRDSHNQPQHF. CDR3 DNA sequence: TGCAGTGCTTGCCGGGACAGTCACAATCAGCCCCAGCATTTT.